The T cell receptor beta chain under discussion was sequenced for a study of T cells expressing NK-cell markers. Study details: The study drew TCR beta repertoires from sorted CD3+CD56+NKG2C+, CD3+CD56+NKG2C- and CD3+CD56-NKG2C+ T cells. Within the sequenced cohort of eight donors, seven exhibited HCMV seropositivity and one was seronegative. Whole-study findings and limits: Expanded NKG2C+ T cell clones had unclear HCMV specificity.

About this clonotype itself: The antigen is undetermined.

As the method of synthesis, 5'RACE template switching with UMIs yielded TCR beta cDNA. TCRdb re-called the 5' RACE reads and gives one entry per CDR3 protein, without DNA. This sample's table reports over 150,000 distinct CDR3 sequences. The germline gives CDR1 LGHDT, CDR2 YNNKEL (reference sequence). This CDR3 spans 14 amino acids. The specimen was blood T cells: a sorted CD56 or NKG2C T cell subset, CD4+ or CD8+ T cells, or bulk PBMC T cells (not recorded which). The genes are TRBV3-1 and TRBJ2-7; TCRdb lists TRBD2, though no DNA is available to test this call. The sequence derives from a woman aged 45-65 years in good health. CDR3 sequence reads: CASSPGLALYEQYF.